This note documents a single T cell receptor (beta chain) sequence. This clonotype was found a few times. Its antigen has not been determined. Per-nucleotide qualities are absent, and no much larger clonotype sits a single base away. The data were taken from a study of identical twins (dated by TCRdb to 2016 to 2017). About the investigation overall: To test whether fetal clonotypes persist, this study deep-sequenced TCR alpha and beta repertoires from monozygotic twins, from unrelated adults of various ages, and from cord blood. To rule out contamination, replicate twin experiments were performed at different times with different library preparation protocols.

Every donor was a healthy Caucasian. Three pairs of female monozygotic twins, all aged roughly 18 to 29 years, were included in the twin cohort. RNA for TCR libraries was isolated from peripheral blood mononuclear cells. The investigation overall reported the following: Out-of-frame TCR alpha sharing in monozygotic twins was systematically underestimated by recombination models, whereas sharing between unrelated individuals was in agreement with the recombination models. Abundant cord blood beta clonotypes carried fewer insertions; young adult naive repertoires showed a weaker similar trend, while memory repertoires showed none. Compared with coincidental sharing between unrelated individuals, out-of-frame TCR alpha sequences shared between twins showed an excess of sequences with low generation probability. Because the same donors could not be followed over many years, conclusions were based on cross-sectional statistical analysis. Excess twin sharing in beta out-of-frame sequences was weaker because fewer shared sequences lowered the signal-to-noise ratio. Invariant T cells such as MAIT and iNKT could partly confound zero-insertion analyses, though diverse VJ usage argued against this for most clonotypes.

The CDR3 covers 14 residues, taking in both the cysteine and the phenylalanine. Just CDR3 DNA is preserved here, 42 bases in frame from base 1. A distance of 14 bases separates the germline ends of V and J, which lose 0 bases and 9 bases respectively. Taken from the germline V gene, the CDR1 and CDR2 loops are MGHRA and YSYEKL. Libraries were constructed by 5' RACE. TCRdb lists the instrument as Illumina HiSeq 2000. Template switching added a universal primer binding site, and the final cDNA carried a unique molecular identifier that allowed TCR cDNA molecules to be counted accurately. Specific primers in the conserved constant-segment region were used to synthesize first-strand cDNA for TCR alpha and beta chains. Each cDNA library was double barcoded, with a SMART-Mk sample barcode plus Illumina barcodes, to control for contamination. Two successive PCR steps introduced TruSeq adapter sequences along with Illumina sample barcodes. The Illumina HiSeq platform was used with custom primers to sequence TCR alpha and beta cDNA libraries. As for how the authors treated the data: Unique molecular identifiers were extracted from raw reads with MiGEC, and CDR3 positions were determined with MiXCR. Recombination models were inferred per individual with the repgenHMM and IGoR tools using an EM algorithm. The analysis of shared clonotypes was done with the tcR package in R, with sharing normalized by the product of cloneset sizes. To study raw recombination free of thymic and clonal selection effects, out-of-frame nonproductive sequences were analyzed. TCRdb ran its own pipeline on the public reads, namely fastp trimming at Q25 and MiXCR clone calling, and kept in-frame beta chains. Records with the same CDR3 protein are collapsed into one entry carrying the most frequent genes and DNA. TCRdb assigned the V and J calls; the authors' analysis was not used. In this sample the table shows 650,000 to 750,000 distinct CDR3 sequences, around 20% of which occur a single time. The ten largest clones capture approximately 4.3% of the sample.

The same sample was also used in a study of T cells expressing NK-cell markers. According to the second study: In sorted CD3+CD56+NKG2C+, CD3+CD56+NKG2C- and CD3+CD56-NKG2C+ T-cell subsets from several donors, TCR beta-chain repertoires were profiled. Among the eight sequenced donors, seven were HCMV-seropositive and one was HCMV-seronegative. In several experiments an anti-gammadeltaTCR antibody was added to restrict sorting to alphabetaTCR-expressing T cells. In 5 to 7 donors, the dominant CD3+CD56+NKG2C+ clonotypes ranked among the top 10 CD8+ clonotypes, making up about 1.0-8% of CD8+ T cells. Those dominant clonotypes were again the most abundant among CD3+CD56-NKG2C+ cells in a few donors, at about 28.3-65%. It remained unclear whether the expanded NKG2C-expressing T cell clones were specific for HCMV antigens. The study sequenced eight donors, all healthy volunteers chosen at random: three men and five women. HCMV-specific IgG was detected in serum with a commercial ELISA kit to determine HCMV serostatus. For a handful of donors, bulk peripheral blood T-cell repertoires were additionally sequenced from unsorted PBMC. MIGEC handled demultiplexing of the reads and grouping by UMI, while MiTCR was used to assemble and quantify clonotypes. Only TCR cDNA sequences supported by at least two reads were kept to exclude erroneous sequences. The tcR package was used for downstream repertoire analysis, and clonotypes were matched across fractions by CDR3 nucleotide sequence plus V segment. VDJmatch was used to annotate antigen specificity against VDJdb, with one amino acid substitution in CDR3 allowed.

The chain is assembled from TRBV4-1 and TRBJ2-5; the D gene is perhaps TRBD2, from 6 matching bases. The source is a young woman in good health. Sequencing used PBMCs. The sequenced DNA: TGCGCCAGCAGCCAAGATTCGGGGGAGGCTGCCCAGTACTTC. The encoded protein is CASSQDSGEAAQYF.